This TCR beta chain was identified in a study of shared clonotypes between healthy human individuals. This CDR3 spans 13 amino acids. Per the germline V gene, CDR1 is MNHNY and CDR2 is SVGAGI (reference sequence). With 8 bases removed from V and 2 bases from J, the gap between germline ends came to 10 bases. Clones were sequenced by immunoSEQ multiplex PCR, and TCRdb holds only the in-frame ones, with some missing. The sample yields approximately 1.1 million clones, 75% to 80% seen once. The material sequenced was memory CD4+ T cells from PBMCs. The subset was: CD45RA-negative fraction. The TCR sequence derives from a young man in good health. Some clones in this sample may be carry-over from other donors' samples. V gene TRBV6-6 combines with J gene TRBJ1-3, with a weak D call TRBD1 (5 bases). DNA of the CDR3: TGTGCCAGCCGGGACGGAGCTGGAAACACCATATATTTT. Its translation: CASRDGAGNTIYF.